The 21 T cell receptor beta chains given below trace back to one sample, sequenced in a study of identical twins (dated by TCRdb to between 2015 and 2016). Receptor libraries were prepared by 5' RACE. The sequencing machine was an Illumina HiSeq 2000. TCRdb applied fastp at Q25 and MiXCR to the public reads, then kept only in-frame beta chains. Identical CDR3 proteins give one entry, which carries the most common genes and DNA. This sample gives a few hundred thousand distinct CDR3 sequences in total; roughly 10% of them show up just once. The top ten hold approximately 8.9% of the sample. The sequenced sample was naive T cells sorted from blood. Sample cell subset or site, as interpreted from the label and publication: cells isolated with a human naive T-cell isolation kit. Every receptor here comes from a woman in her forties or fifties in good health.

The J gene is TRBJ1-1, the V gene TRBV29-1; D gene unclear. The V end was cut by 7 bases, the J end by 6 bases, with 12 bases between. Germline CDR1 reads SQVTM; CDR2 reads ANQGSEA. The CDR3 runs to 11 residues. The CDR3 DNA sequence: TGCAGCGCGGCCCGAGGTCCTGAAGCTTTCTTT. This translates into CSAARGPEAFF.

The V call is TRBV2, the J call TRBJ2-5; 14 bases match TRBD2. V shed 6 bases and J 6 bases; nucleotides not matched to a gene: 9. The CDR3 has 16 amino acids. CDR1 is SNHLY and CDR2 is FYNNEI in the germline V gene. In DNA form, the CDR3 reads TGTGCCAGCAGGGAGACTAGCGGGAGGGCCATGAAGACCCAGTACTTC. Amino acids: CASRETSGRAMKTQYF. The full variable domain, rest sourced from reference TRBV2 and TRBJ2-5, is EPEVTQTPSHQVTQMGQEVILRCVPISNHLYFYWYRQILGQKVEFLVSFYNNEISEKSEIFDDQFSVERPDGSNFTLKIRSTKLEDSAMYFCASRETSGRAMKTQYFGPGTRLLVL.

The sample holds a few counts of this clonotype. The chain is built from TRBV5-5 and TRBJ1-2; the D is unclear. CDR1 is SGHKS, CDR2 YYEKEE, per germline (reference sequence). This CDR3 has 14 residues. Deletions cut 0 bases from V and 8 bases from J, with 14 bases between. DNA of the CDR3: TGTGCCAGCAGCTTGGTAGTTCGTGGCAGAGGCTACACCTTC. It encodes CASSLVVRGRGYTF.

This clonotype was observed a handful of times. This chain links TRBV5-1 with TRBJ1-5, with a weak D call TRBD1 (5 bases). V gave up 5 bases and J gave up 7 bases, with 19 bases separating them. This CDR3 has 15 amino acids. The germline V gene encodes CDR1 SGHRS and CDR2 YFSETQ. The CDR3 region is CASSLWGLDTQPQHF. As DNA, the CDR3 is TGCGCCAGCAGTTTGTGGGGGTTGGATACGCAGCCCCAGCATTTT.

A few counts support this clonotype. V and J are TRBV5-1 and TRBJ1-1; 10 positions agree with TRBD1. V lost 3 bases, J lost 0 bases, and 8 bases stayed unmatched. The germline V gene encodes CDR1 SGHRS and CDR2 YFSETQ. This CDR3 has 17 amino acids. The CDR3 bases are TGCGCCAGCAGCTCTCGGACAGGGGGAGTCGTGAACACTGAAGCTTTCTTT. Translated: CASSSRTGGVVNTEAFF.

This clonotype was found many times. CDR3 loop: CATSVWGGTTEQFF. As DNA, the CDR3 is TGTGCCACCAGTGTATGGGGGGGGACAACTGAGCAGTTCTTC. This sequence joins TRBV24-1 and TRBJ2-1; possibly TRBD2 for D (7 bases). The CDR3 is made up of 14 amino acids. V dropped 5 bases and J dropped 9 bases, with 16 bases sitting between them. CDR1 is KGHDR and CDR2 is SFDVKD in the germline V gene.

This clonotype was counted between two and nine times. The rearrangement joins TRBV27 to TRBJ1-1; D ambiguous. Germline CDR1 is MNHEY and CDR2 is SMNVEV (reference sequence). V lost 3 bases, J lost 1 base, and 9 bases lay in between. This CDR3 contains 14 residues. As DNA, the CDR3 is TGTGCCAGCAGTTTGAACCCTGGGAACACTGAAGCTTTCTTT. Translated, it gives CASSLNPGNTEAFF.

The chain links TRBV6-1 to TRBJ2-1; D is undetermined. The germline gives CDR1 MNHNS, CDR2 SASEGT. V lost 1 base and J 1 base, leaving 8 bases between the germline ends. The CDR3 contains 15 residues. The CDR3 nucleotides are TGTGCCAGCAGTGAAGGGTCCGCATCCTACAATGAGCAGTTCTTC. Its translation is CASSEGSASYNEQFF.

This rearrangement joins TRBV5-1 to TRBJ2-1; 11 bases fit TRBD2. V dropped 1 base and J dropped 5; count of bases not matched to a gene: 5. Germline CDR1 and CDR2: SGHRS and YFSETQ. This CDR3 has 16 residues. For the CDR3, the DNA is TGCGCCAGCAGCTTGAGTACTAGCGGGAGTGACAATGAGCAGTTCTTC. Translating gives CASSLSTSGSDNEQFF.

This clonotype was seen repeatedly, ten times or more. This chain joins TRBV11-2 and TRBJ2-1; 11 nucleotides match TRBD2. Germline V gene data show CDR1 as SGHAT and CDR2 as FQNNGV. The CDR3 loop spans 17 amino acids. After removal of 7 bases from V and 4 bases from J, the junction contained 12 bases not matched to a gene. CDR3 sequence reads: CASIRPASGRSYNEQFF. CDR3 nucleotides: TGTGCCAGCATCCGCCCCGCTAGCGGGAGGTCGTACAATGAGCAGTTCTTC.

This clonotype was found a few times. The V call is TRBV18, the J call TRBJ2-7; TRBD1 aligns across 8 bases. Germline CDR1 KGHSH, CDR2 LQKENI. This CDR3 is 15 amino acids long. V lost 4 bases to trimming and J lost 7 bases; unmatched junction nucleotides: 12. The DNA for the CDR3 is TGTGCCAGCTCACAGGACAGGGACCCCCTTGGGGAGCAGTACTTC. It translates to CASSQDRDPLGEQYF.

This clonotype was counted many times. This rearrangement joins TRBV15 to TRBJ2-7, with TRBD2 matching over 8 bases. Germline-derived CDR1 and CDR2 are LNHNV and YYDKDF (reference sequence). V lost 1 base to trimming and J lost 7 bases; unmatched junction nucleotides: 12. There are 16 residues in the CDR3. The CDR3 bases are TGTGCCACCAGCAGAGTGTCCGGGAGGGGATTGAGTGAGCAGTACTTC. It yields the protein CATSRVSGRGLSEQYF.

Notes on this clonotype: Possible read error: a much larger clone is one base away. This CDR3 reads CASRLLAGAYNEQFF. The CDR3 DNA sequence: TGTGCCAGCAGACTACTAGCGGGAGCCTACAATGAGCAGTTCTTC. The J gene is TRBJ2-1, the V gene TRBV12-3 or TRBV12-4; 11 bases are shared with TRBD2. This CDR3 is built from 15 residues. V shed 6 bases, J shed 2 bases, and the junction held 3 bases outside the gene matches.

This clonotype was counted ten times or more. The V and J genes are TRBV18 and TRBJ2-1, with unresolved D. The CDR3 consists of 12 residues. Trimming removed 0 bases from V and 9 bases from J, with 6 bases in between. Per germline, CDR1 KGHSH and CDR2 LQKENI. The chain's CDR3 is CASSPPLGEQFF. In DNA form, the CDR3 reads TGTGCCAGCTCACCACCTTTGGGTGAGCAGTTCTTC.

The sample holds a few counts of this clonotype. The chain carries TRBV12-3 or TRBV12-4 and TRBJ1-4; D is unresolved. The CDR3 covers 15 residues. With 1 base removed from V and 5 bases from J, the gap between germline ends came to 11 bases. For the CDR3, the DNA is TGTGCCAGCAGTTTAGTGGCAGGACGGAATGAAAAACTGTTTTTT. This codes for CASSLVAGRNEKLFF.

This clonotype came up many times. The DNA for the CDR3 is TGTGCCAGCACCCCGACAGGGTTAGCCAAAAACATTCAGTACTTC. Translated, it gives CASTPTGLAKNIQYF. The gene calls are TRBV27 and TRBJ2-4, with 7 bases identical to TRBD1. CDR1 and CDR2 from the germline V gene are MNHEY and SMNVEV (reference sequence). The V segment lost 7 bases and the J segment 0 bases; nucleotides outside the gene matches: 6. The CDR3 covers 15 residues.

In its sample, this clonotype was seen a few times. The rearrangement joins TRBV5-6 to TRBJ2-1, with TRBD2 identical over 9 bases. The CDR3 covers 19 residues. CDR1 is SGHDT, CDR2 YYEEEE, per germline. V lost 4 bases and J lost 9; bases outside the gene matches: 23. The CDR3 DNA follows: TGTGCCAGCAGCCACAGGCTAGCGGGAAGTTTTGGGACCTTCCCTGAGCAGTTCTTC. As protein: CASSHRLAGSFGTFPEQFF.

This clonotype was counted a few times. The chain combines TRBV3-1 with TRBJ1-5, with a possible D match to TRBD1 (5 bases). The length of the CDR3 is 13 residues. CDR1 is LGHDT, CDR2 YNNKEL, per germline (reference sequence). V was shortened by 1 base and J by 9 bases, with 10 bases between the two germline ends. The CDR3 DNA is TGTGCCAGCAGCCAAGGGCAGGGTGTGCCCCAGCATTTT. Its protein product is CASSQGQGVPQHF.

This clonotype was detected many times. The chain has TRBV12-3 or TRBV12-4 and TRBJ1-2, with D unclear. CDR3 length: 14 amino acids. V lost 5 bases to trimming and J lost 9 bases, with 19 bases between them. CDR3 protein: CASSRTDPPVSYTF. The CDR3 DNA reads as TGTGCCAGCAGTCGCACGGACCCCCCGGTTAGCTACACCTTC.

The rearrangement links TRBV6-6 to TRBJ2-3; D tentatively fits TRBD1 or TRBD2 (5 bases each). CDR1 is MNHNY and CDR2 is SVGAGI in the germline V gene (reference sequence). The V gene lost 5 bases and the J gene lost 4 bases, with 19 bases spanning the gap. The CDR3 length is 16 residues. In nucleotides, the CDR3 is TGTGCCAGCAGTCCCCTGACTGGGGGTTCGTCAGATACGCAGTATTTT. It yields the protein CASSPLTGGSSDTQYF.

This clonotype occurred a few times. CDR3: CASSFLAGVSYNEQFF. The DNA of the CDR3 is TGTGCCAGCAGTTTCCTAGCGGGAGTGTCCTACAATGAGCAGTTCTTC. The gene calls are TRBV12-3 or TRBV12-4 and TRBJ2-1; 10 nucleotides agree with TRBD2. This CDR3 spans 16 amino acids. J gave up 1 base and V 3 bases, and 3 bases lay outside the gene matches.